Sequencing of this TCR beta chain was carried out in a study of blood T cell repertoires in COVID-19. Study at large: Material from acute and convalescent COVID-19 was sourced from the United States, Italy and Spain. Sources were T cells, B-cell-depleted T cells, or PBMCs; the material itself was cDNA or gDNA.

Authors' processing steps: Reference gene primer amplification gave estimated nucleated cell counts. Data came from immunoSEQ multiplex PCR; TCRdb stores just in-frame clones and leaves some out. V, J and clone size reflect that table, while D and trimming were determined from the DNA. Seen here are under 250,000 clones, approximately 83% observed once, and the top ten hold around 30%. The TCR comes from a man aged 40-55 years with acute or convalescent COVID-19. Sequencing used peripheral blood.

The CDR3 DNA reads as TGTGCCAGCAGTCCTCTCAGGTCTCCTCCTCTAGCCAAAAACATTCAGTACTTC. Its protein product is CASSPLRSPPLAKNIQYF. This chain links TRBV2 with TRBJ2-4; no reliable D call. The CDR3 totals 18 residues. Germline loops: CDR1 SNHLY, CDR2 FYNNEI. V was clipped by 5 bases and J by 0 bases, with 20 bases between them.